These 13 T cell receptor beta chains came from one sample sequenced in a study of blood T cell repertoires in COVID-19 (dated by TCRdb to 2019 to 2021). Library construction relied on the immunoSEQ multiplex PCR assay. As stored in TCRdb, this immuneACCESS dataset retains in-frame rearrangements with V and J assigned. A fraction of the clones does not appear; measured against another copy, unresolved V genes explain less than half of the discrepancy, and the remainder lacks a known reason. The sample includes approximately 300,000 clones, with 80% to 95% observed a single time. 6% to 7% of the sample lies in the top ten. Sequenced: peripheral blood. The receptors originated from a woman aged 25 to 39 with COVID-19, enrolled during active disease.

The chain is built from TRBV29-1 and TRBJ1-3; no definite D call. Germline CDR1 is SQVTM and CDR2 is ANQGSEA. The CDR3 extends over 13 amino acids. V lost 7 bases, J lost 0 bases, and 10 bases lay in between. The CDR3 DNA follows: TGCAGCGGAAGGAGCATCTCTGGAAACACCATATATTTT. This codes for CSGRSISGNTIYF.

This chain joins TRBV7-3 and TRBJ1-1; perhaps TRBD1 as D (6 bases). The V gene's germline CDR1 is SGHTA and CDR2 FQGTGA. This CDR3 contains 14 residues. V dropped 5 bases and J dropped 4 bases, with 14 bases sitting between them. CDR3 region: CASSAHNRATEAFF. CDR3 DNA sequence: TGTGCCAGCAGCGCGCACAACAGGGCCACTGAAGCTTTCTTT.

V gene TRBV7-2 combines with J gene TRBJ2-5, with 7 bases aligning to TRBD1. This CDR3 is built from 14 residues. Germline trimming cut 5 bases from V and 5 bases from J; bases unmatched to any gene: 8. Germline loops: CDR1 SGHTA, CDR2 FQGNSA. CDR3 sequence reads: CASSRDRAGETQYF. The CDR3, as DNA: TGTGCCAGCAGCCGCGACAGGGCTGGGGAGACCCAGTACTTC.

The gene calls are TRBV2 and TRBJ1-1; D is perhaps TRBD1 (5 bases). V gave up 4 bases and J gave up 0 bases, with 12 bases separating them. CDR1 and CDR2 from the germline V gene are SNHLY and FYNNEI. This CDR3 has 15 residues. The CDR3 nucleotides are TGTGCCAGCAGTGTAAGGGGACTAATGAACACTGAAGCTTTCTTT. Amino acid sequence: CASSVRGLMNTEAFF.

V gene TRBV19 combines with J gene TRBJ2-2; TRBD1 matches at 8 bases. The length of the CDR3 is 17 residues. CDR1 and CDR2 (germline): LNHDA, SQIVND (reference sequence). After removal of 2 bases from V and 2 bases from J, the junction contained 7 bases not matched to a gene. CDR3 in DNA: TGTGCCAGTAGTATATCCTCGACAGGGGCAAACACCGGGGAGCTGTTTTTT. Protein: CASSISSTGANTGELFF.

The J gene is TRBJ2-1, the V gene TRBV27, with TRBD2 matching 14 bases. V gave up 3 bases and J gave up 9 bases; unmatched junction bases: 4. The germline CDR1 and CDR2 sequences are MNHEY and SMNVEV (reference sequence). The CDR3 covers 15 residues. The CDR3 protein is CASSLGTSGRSEQFF. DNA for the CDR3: TGTGCCAGCAGTTTGGGGACTAGCGGGAGAAGTGAGCAGTTCTTC.

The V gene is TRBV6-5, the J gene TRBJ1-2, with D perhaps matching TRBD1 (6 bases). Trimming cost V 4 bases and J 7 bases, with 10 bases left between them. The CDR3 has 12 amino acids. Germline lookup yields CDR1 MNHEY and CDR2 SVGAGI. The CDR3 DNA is TGTGCCAGCAGTTCAGGGGTGCTTGGCTACACCTTC. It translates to CASSSGVLGYTF.

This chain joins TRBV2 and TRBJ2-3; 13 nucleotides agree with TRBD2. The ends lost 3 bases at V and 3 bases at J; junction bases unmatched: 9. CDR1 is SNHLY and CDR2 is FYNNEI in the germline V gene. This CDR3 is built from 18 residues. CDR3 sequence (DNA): TGTGCCAGCAGTGATTTAAGTACTAGCGGGAGGGGTACAGATACGCAGTATTTT. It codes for CASSDLSTSGRGTDTQYF.

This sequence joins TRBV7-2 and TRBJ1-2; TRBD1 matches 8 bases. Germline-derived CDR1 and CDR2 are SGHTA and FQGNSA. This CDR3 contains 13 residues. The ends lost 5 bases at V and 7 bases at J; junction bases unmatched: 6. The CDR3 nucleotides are TGTGCCAGCAGCCCGGGACAGGAGGCTGGCTACACCTTC. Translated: CASSPGQEAGYTF.

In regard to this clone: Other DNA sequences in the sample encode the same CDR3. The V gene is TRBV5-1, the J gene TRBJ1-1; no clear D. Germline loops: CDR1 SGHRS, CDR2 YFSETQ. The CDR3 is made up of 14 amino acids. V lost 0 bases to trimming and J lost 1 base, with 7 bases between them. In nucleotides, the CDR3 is TGCGCCAGCAGCTTGGAGGGAGCGAACACTGAAGCTTTCTTT. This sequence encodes CASSLEGANTEAFF.

CDR3 nucleotide sequence: TGTGCCAGCAGTACGCCACAATTGTCCCAGCATTTT. As protein: CASSTPQLSQHF. V and J are TRBV28 and TRBJ1-5; D is ambiguous. The CDR3 contains 12 residues. From germline, CDR1 is MDHEN and CDR2 SYDVKM. V gave up 5 bases and J gave up 11 bases, with 13 bases separating them.

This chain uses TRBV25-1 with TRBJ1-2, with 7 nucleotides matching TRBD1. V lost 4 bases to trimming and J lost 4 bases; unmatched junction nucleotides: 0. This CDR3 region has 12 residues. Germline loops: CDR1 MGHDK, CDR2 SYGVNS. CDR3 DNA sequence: TGTGCCAGCAGTGCAGGGGGCTATGGCTACACCTTC. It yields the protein CASSAGGYGYTF.

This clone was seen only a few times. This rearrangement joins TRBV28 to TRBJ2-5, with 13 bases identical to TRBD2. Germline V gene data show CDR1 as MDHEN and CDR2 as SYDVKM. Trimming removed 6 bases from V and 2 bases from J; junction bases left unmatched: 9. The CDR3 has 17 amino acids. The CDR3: CASSSLRLAGGQETQYF. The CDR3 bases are TGTGCCAGCAGCTCTCTCAGACTAGCGGGAGGTCAAGAGACCCAGTACTTC.